These T cell receptor beta chains were read from a single sample in a study of blood T cell repertoires in COVID-19. Sequenced by immunoSEQ multiplex PCR; TCRdb stores in-frame clones only, minus some. The data show about 76,000 clones, approximately 80% seen once. Sequenced sample: peripheral blood. These receptors were obtained from an older woman with acute or convalescent COVID-19. The conserved cysteine and the conserved F or W are not part of the CDR3 here.

j_call	v_call	cdr3_aa
TRBJ2-7	TRBV29-1	SVAVTATYEQY
TRBJ1-1	TRBV10-3	AISQGNTEAF
TRBJ1-1	TRBV5-1	ASSLVQGSTEAF
TRBJ2-1	TRBV9	ASSAKLAGLVNEQF
TRBJ1-2	TRBV5-1	ASSREVGGNYGYT
TRBJ1-5	TRBV27	ASSLYGGGLSNQPQH
TRBJ1-3	TRBV6-1	ASSETDSGNTIY
TRBJ2-5	TRBV5-1	ASSLRLTYQETQY
TRBJ1-1	TRBV7-9	ASSLFYGTEAF
TRBJ2-1	TRBV18	ASSPSGSYNEQF
TRBJ2-7	TRBV7-9	ASSSRDNRDEQY
TRBJ2-3	TRBV2	ASSTGGTDTQY
TRBJ1-6	TRBV7-9	ASSSGDSSSYNSPLH
TRBJ2-5	TRBV5-6	ASSSTYERQAQETQY
TRBJ1-2	TRBV5-1	ASSGGQGSRYGYT
TRBJ1-2	TRBV27	ASSQTGTEDGYT
TRBJ2-1	TRBV12-3/TRBV12-4	ASSFVGAVQF
TRBJ1-2	TRBV20-1	SAFYGYT
TRBJ1-2	TRBV12-3/TRBV12-4	ASSFGEPSYT
TRBJ2-1	TRBV19	ASSPSRGRNNEQF
TRBJ1-4	TRBV6-5	ASSRTGVSNEKLF
TRBJ1-3	TRBV10-3	AIRLGSSGNTIY
TRBJ2-7	TRBV7-2	ASSFDRGLYEQY
TRBJ1-2	TRBV28	ATSYPGDNYGYT
TRBJ1-1	TRBV29-1	SARTSGGGYTEAF
TRBJ2-1	TRBV5-1	ASSLGHRAGSYNEQF
TRBJ2-3	TRBV7-9	ASSGRTESTDTQY
TRBJ1-4	TRBV2	ASSEGTGVTNEKLF
TRBJ1-1	TRBV10-1	ANSGHSEAF
TRBJ1-4	TRBV4-1	ASSGTGFEKLF
TRBJ2-5	TRBV24-1	ATSDFTGVKETQY
TRBJ1-1	TRBV9	ASSVSPHTEAF
TRBJ2-1	TRBV7-2	ASSLAPGAYNEQF
TRBJ1-2	TRBV5-8	ASSSGARVNGYT
TRBJ2-7	TRBV4-3	ASSHRTGGPYEQY
TRBJ1-2	TRBV6-5	ASSYSGQGQAYGYT
TRBJ1-3	TRBV30	AWVSKDKAGNTIY
TRBJ1-1	TRBV5-1	ASSEQGLSNTEAF
TRBJ1-2	TRBV6-2/TRBV6-3	ASSWAGWHNYGYT
TRBJ2-3	TRBV30	AWSIGMPSGGRTDTQY